The entry below describes one TCR beta chain. There are 15 residues in the CDR3. V was clipped by 0 bases and J by 1 base; unmatched bases: 2. CDR1 and CDR2 (germline): SGDLS, YYNGEE. These data come from a study of shared clonotypes between healthy human individuals. CD45RO-negative, CCR7-positively selected cells formed the naive CD8 fraction, excluding terminally differentiated effector memory CD45RA+ cells. The repertoire was sequenced with immunoSEQ multiplex PCR; TCRdb's copy has only in-frame clones and lacks some. Altogether some 600,000 clones are present, approximately 96% being singletons, with the ten largest covering about 0.11%.

The source of this sequence is a woman aged 30 to 39 in good health. The sequenced sample was naive CD8+ T cells sorted from blood. The chain combines TRBV9 with TRBJ2-7, with TRBD2 matching 9 bases. DNA for the CDR3: TGTGCCAGCAGCGTAGAAGCGGGAGGTTCCTACGAGCAGTACTTC. Its translation: CASSVEAGGSYEQYF.